Listed below are T cell receptor beta chains from one sample, sequenced in a study of T cells after yellow fever vaccination. TCRdb redid the calling of the 5' RACE reads with MiXCR, one entry per CDR3 protein. The profile covers 90,000 to 150,000 distinct CDR3 sequences, with roughly 7.2% appearing a single time and 2.7% taken by the ten largest. This specimen was CD4+ T cells sorted from PBMCs, taken about 41 days after the first yellow fever vaccination. The source is a man aged 18-30 years who received the YFV17D yellow fever vaccine. CDR3s include the opening cysteine and the closing phenylalanine or tryptophan. A D gene is named only where the DNA matches it firmly. Clone sizes are given selectively: once, few, many, or a class where the clone is expanded.

j_gene	len	d_gene	abundance	v_gene	CDR3nt	CDR3aa
TRBJ2-3	17	TRBD2	many	TRBV9	TGTGCCAGCAGCGTAGTACCGGGACTAGCGGGCACAGATACGCAGTATTTT	CASSVVPGLAGTDTQYF
TRBJ2-7	16	NA	NA	TRBV7-2	TGTGCCAGCAGCTTAGCTGGGACTCGGAATATTTACGAGCAGTACTTC	CASSLAGTRNIYEQYF
TRBJ2-2	13	NA	many	TRBV29-1	TGCAGCGTTGTCAGGGGAGGCACCGGGGAGCTGTTTTTT	CSVVRGGTGELFF
TRBJ1-5	16	NA	many	TRBV5-1	TGCGCCAGCAGCTTGGGAATAGCAACGAGCAATCAGCCCCAGCATTTT	CASSLGIATSNQPQHF
TRBJ2-7	12	NA	many	TRBV20-1	TGCAGTGCTTCGGACGGCTCCTACGAGCAGTACTTC	CSASDGSYEQYF
TRBJ1-1	13	TRBD1	NA	TRBV5-6	TGTGCCAGCAGGGGTGACAGGGTCACTGAAGCTTTCTTT	CASRGDRVTEAFF
TRBJ1-2	13	NA	many	TRBV5-1	TGCGCCAGCAGCTTATCGGATAACTATGGCTACACCTTC	CASSLSDNYGYTF
TRBJ1-3	14	NA	many	TRBV29-1	TGCAGCGTGTACGACAGAGACTCTGGAAACACCATATATTTT	CSVYDRDSGNTIYF
TRBJ2-3	15	NA	NA	TRBV4-3	TGCGCCAGCAGCCAAGATGGGCGGATCACAGATACGCAGTATTTT	CASSQDGRITDTQYF
TRBJ2-1	16	TRBD1	many	TRBV18	TGTGCCAGCTCACCACGCACAGGGGGCTCCTACAATGAGCAGTTCTTC	CASSPRTGGSYNEQFF
TRBJ1-1	16	NA	many	TRBV20-1	TGCAGTGCTAGAGATCATAAAGGAGGGATGAACACTGAAGCTTTCTTT	CSARDHKGGMNTEAFF
TRBJ2-5	13	TRBD1	many	TRBV7-3	TGTGCCAGCAGCACGGGGACAGAAGAGACCCAGTACTTC	CASSTGTEETQYF
TRBJ2-1	13	TRBD2	many	TRBV5-1	TGCGCCAGCAGCGCTAGCGGTGACAATGAGCAGTTCTTC	CASSASGDNEQFF
TRBJ1-2	16	TRBD1	many	TRBV3-1	TGTGCCAGCAGCCACGGGACAGGGACTCTTAACTATGGCTACACCTTC	CASSHGTGTLNYGYTF
TRBJ1-5	16	NA	many	TRBV4-2	TGTGCCAGCAGCCGTGGAGCGGCAGATAGCAATCAGCCCCAGCATTTT	CASSRGAADSNQPQHF
TRBJ1-5	12	NA	many	TRBV6-2/TRBV6-3	TGTGCCAGCAGTTTGAGCCTTCAGCCCCAGCATTTT	CASSLSLQPQHF
TRBJ2-2	14	NA	few	TRBV19	TGTGCCAGTAGGATCAAGGGAGGAACCGGGGAGCTGTTTTTT	CASRIKGGTGELFF
TRBJ1-1	18	TRBD1	many	TRBV7-2	TGTGCCAGCAGCTTAGTTGGGACAGGGAGCGTCCGCGGCACTGAAGCTTTCTTT	CASSLVGTGSVRGTEAFF
TRBJ1-6	15	NA	many	TRBV4-3	TGTGCCAGCAGCCCCGGGAGCTCCTATAATTCACCCCTCCACTTT	CASSPGSSYNSPLHF
TRBJ2-5	13	NA	NA	TRBV5-4	TGTGCCAGCAGCTTTTGGGGGAAAGAGACCCAGTACTTC	CASSFWGKETQYF
TRBJ2-3	12	NA	many	TRBV20-1	TGCAGTGCTAGAGTGGACACGTATACGCAGTATTTT	CSARVDTYTQYF
TRBJ2-2	15	NA	many	TRBV5-1	TGCGCCAGCAGCCCGGGACTGAGGAACACCGGGGAGCTGTTTTTT	CASSPGLRNTGELFF
TRBJ2-1	19	NA	NA	TRBV12-3/TRBV12-4	TGTACCAGCAGTTTCCAAGCGCCTTCCTATCTAATCTCCTACAATGAGCAGTTCTTC	CTSSFQAPSYLISYNEQFF
TRBJ2-3	15	NA	many	TRBV7-2	TGTGCCAGCAGCTTAATGAGCGCTAGCACAGATACGCAGTATTTT	CASSLMSASTDTQYF
TRBJ1-6	13	NA	many	TRBV7-2	TGTGCCAGCAGGGAAACAGGGTATTCACCCCTCCACTTT	CASRETGYSPLHF
TRBJ2-4	18	TRBD1	NA	TRBV20-1	TGCAGTGCTAGCTCTCCGGGACAGAAGACTATAGCCAAAAACATTCAGTACTTC	CSASSPGQKTIAKNIQYF
TRBJ1-1	13	TRBD1	many	TRBV18	TGTGCCAGCTCCCCACAGGGGGAGGCTGAAGCTTTCTTT	CASSPQGEAEAFF
TRBJ2-5	14	NA	NA	TRBV28	TGTGCCAGCAGGTCGCCAGAATGGTCGGCGGCCCAGTACTTC	CASRSPEWSAAQYF
TRBJ2-1	17	TRBD1	many	TRBV4-2	TGTGCCAGCAGCCAGTACGCCGGGACAGAGGCCTACAATGAGCAGTTCTTC	CASSQYAGTEAYNEQFF
TRBJ1-2	13	TRBD1	many	TRBV6-1	TGTGCCAGCAGGGGCGGGACAGGCTATGGCTACACCTTC	CASRGGTGYGYTF
TRBJ2-3	13	NA	many	TRBV7-2	TGTGCCAGCAGCTTGATTCGAGGGGATACGCAGTATTTT	CASSLIRGDTQYF
TRBJ1-1	13	NA	many	TRBV2	TGTGCCAGCAGTGAAGGGTTGAACACTGAAGCTTTCTTT	CASSEGLNTEAFF
TRBJ1-1	13	NA	many	TRBV2	TGTGCCAGTACTACAAACGAGAACACTGAAGCTTTCTTT	CASTTNENTEAFF
TRBJ2-3	14	TRBD2	NA	TRBV7-6	TGTGCCAGCGCAATAGCGGGCTTCACAGATACGCAGTATTTT	CASAIAGFTDTQYF
TRBJ2-7	16	NA	many	TRBV5-1	TGCGCCAGCAGCCCCCAGCCCCAGGGGATGGGAGGCGAGCAGTACTTC	CASSPQPQGMGGEQYF
TRBJ2-3	15	NA	many	TRBV7-2	TGTGCCAGCAGCTTAGTCGGGCCCCTCGCAGATACGCAGTATTTT	CASSLVGPLADTQYF
TRBJ2-1	12	NA	few	TRBV19	TGTGCCAGTAGTATCAGGGACGGTGAGCAGTTCTTC	CASSIRDGEQFF
TRBJ2-7	15	TRBD1	many	TRBV27	TGTGCCAGCAGCCCTTACAGGGGGCTCGGGTACGAGCAGTACTTC	CASSPYRGLGYEQYF
TRBJ2-6	16	NA	NA	TRBV7-2	TGTGCCAGCAGCGTTAGTTCGGGCTCTGGGGCCAACGTCCTGACTTTC	CASSVSSGSGANVLTF
TRBJ1-1	14	NA	many	TRBV7-3	TGTGCCAGCAGCTTAACAGCAGGGAGCACTGAAGCTTTCTTT	CASSLTAGSTEAFF
TRBJ2-3	14	TRBD2	many	TRBV7-9	TGTGCCAGCAGCCTCGGGACTAGGACAGATACGCAGTATTTT	CASSLGTRTDTQYF
TRBJ2-5	14	NA	many	TRBV3-1	TGTGCCAGCAGCCTCGATGGTAGGAGGGAGACCCAGTACTTC	CASSLDGRRETQYF
TRBJ2-2	15	TRBD1	few	TRBV19	TGTGCCAGTAGGACAGGGGTCTTGAACACCGGGGAGCTGTTTTTT	CASRTGVLNTGELFF
TRBJ2-3	20	TRBD2	many	TRBV5-1	TGCGCCAGCAGTTCCCTTCCGGGACTAGCGGGGGGGACCGTGGCAGATACGCAGTATTTT	CASSSLPGLAGGTVADTQYF
TRBJ2-1	12	NA	NA	TRBV20-1	TGCAGTGCGGGACATGGTGGGAATGAGCAGTTCTTC	CSAGHGGNEQFF
TRBJ2-2	16	NA	NA	TRBV19	TGTGCCAGTAGTACCATTACAAACACGAACACCGGGGAGCTGTTTTTT	CASSTITNTNTGELFF
TRBJ2-7	14	TRBD2	many	TRBV5-1	TGCGCCAGCAGTAGAATAGCGGGAACCTACGAGCAGTACTTC	CASSRIAGTYEQYF
TRBJ1-6	15	NA	many	TRBV7-9	TGTGCCAGCAGCCTGCGGACAGCCCGGGATTCACCCCTCCACTTT	CASSLRTARDSPLHF
TRBJ2-3	15	TRBD2	few	TRBV29-1	TGCAGCGTTTCTCTGACTAGGGGAGGGGCAGATACGCAGTATTTT	CSVSLTRGGADTQYF
TRBJ2-2	16	TRBD2	many	TRBV5-1	TGCGCCAGCAGTTCCACCGGGACTACCTCGACCGGGGAGCTGTTTTTT	CASSSTGTTSTGELFF
TRBJ2-3	15	NA	many	TRBV9	TGTGCCAGCAGCGTAAACACAGGGAGTCCAGATACGCAGTATTTT	CASSVNTGSPDTQYF
TRBJ1-5	14	NA	many	TRBV6-5	TGTGCCACCAGTAGGGGGGGGAACAATCAGCCCCAGCATTTT	CATSRGGNNQPQHF
TRBJ1-1	16	NA	NA	TRBV5-1	TGCGCCAGCAGCCGGGAGCAGGGCACGGGGGTCGCTGAAGCTTTCTTT	CASSREQGTGVAEAFF
TRBJ1-1	14	NA	NA	TRBV7-2	TGTGCCAGCAGCTTCAGGGATCGGGTCACTGAAGCTTTCTTT	CASSFRDRVTEAFF
TRBJ2-2	14	NA	many	TRBV18	TGTGCCAGCTCACCAATCACAGCAACCGGGGAGCTGTTTTTT	CASSPITATGELFF
TRBJ1-1	14	NA	many	TRBV5-1	TGCGCCAGCAGCTCACAGGGTGAGGACACTGAAGCTTTCTTT	CASSSQGEDTEAFF
TRBJ2-1	16	NA	many	TRBV7-2	TGTGCCAGCAGCCCCGATGGGGGGCCCCGTTACAATGAGCAGTTCTTC	CASSPDGGPRYNEQFF